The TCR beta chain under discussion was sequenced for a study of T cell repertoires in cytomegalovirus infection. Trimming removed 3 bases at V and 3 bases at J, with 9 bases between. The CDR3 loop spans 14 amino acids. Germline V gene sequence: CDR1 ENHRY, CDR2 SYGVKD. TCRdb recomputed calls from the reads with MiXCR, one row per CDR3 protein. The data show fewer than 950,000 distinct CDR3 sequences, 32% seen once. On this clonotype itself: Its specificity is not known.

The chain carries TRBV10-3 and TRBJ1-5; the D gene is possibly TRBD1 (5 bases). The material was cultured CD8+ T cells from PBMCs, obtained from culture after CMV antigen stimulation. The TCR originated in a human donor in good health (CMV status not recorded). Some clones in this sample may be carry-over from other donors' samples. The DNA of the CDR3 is TGTGCCATCAGTGAAGGGACTATCAATCAGCCCCAGCATTTT. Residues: CAISEGTINQPQHF.